Listed below are T cell receptor beta chains from one sample, sequenced in a study of blood T cell repertoires in COVID-19. Sequenced by immunoSEQ multiplex PCR; TCRdb stores in-frame clones only, minus some. The table shows over 150,000 clones, with roughly 80% occurring only once. Sequencing was done on a sample of peripheral blood. These receptors came from an older woman with COVID-19, enrolled during active disease. CDR3s include the opening cysteine and the closing phenylalanine or tryptophan.

J,V,CDR3
TRBJ1-5,TRBV5-1,CASSLVPGQGNQPQHF
TRBJ1-1,TRBV4-1,CASSTPATGSDTEAFF
TRBJ2-1,TRBV6-6,CASSLAGGHTNEQFF
TRBJ2-5,TRBV14,CASSQDWTASRTQYF
TRBJ2-3,TRBV2,CASRPGLAAGGFSTDTQYF
TRBJ1-2,TRBV10-1,CASSSDRAYGYTF
TRBJ1-3,TRBV2,CASSVGAGRNTIYF
TRBJ1-1,TRBV19,CASSSRASGGTEAFF
TRBJ2-2,TRBV5-1,CASRSAAGQGPSTGELFF
TRBJ1-1,TRBV5-1,CASSRVEGVNTEAFF
TRBJ1-6,TRBV10-3,CAISESLSPLHF
TRBJ1-6,TRBV19,CASSIGSRTSPLHF
TRBJ1-4,TRBV27,CASSPSGTGAEKLFF
TRBJ1-4,TRBV7-9,CASSLGGQTNEKLFF
TRBJ2-7,TRBV20-1,CSASKREGSYEQYF
TRBJ1-4,TRBV3-1/TRBV3-2,CASSFRTGQNEKLFF
TRBJ2-4,TRBV18,CASSPGGGAKNIQYF
TRBJ2-2,TRBV7-3,CASSPDGLASGELFF
TRBJ2-5,TRBV11-2,CASSTGQGVWETQYF
TRBJ1-1,TRBV3-1/TRBV3-2,CASSLGDRGKRTEAFF
TRBJ1-1,TRBV5-4,CASSAQDRYTEAFF
TRBJ2-6,TRBV7-2,CATQLDRVDVLTF
TRBJ2-1,TRBV29-1,CSVESGLRSYNEQFF
TRBJ2-1,TRBV7-8,CASRGEKAGGNEQFF
TRBJ1-5,TRBV11-2,CASSPDRVHQPQHF
TRBJ1-1,TRBV9,CASSEGQRITEAFF
TRBJ2-3,TRBV4-1,CASSQGQGVLNTQYF
TRBJ2-1,TRBV10-3,CAISEMRGAGEQFF
TRBJ1-4,TRBV5-1,CASSLARAEGEKLFF
TRBJ2-1,TRBV4-2,CASSRLTAGGSGNEQFF
TRBJ1-2,TRBV29-1,CSAGRQGEGYTF
TRBJ1-1,TRBV25-1,CASGRGRDTEAFF
TRBJ2-3,TRBV11-3,CASSPRTGRSTDTQYF
TRBJ1-3,TRBV3-1/TRBV3-2,CASSQVRPGGSGNTIYF
TRBJ1-2,TRBV6-5,CASSGQGLGGYGYTF
TRBJ1-2,TRBV24-1,CATSDQGGRYGYTF
TRBJ1-2,TRBV5-4,CASSLPGQRYYGYTF
TRBJ1-4,TRBV6-5,CASSQMTGFEKLFF
TRBJ2-6,TRBV19,CASSIGGTGANVLTF
TRBJ1-4,TRBV5-1,CASGAGGIATNEKLFF
TRBJ1-2,TRBV12-3/TRBV12-4,CASSNRGHYGYTF
TRBJ1-1,TRBV3-1/TRBV3-2,CASSQVGRPNAEAFF